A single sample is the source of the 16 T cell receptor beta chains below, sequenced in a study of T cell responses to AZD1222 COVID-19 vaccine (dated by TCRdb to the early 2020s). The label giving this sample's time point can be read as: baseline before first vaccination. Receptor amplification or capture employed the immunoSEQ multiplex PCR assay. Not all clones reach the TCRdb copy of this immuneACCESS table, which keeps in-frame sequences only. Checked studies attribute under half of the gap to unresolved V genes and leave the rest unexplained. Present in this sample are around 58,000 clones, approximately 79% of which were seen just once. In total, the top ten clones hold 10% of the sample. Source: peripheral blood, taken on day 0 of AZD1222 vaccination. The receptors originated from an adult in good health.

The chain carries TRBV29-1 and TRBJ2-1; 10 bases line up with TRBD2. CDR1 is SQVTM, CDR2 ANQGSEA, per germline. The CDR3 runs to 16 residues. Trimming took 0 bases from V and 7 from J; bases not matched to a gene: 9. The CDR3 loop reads CSVEDVGSGRRNEQFF. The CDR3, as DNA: TGCAGCGTTGAAGATGTTGGTAGCGGGAGGAGGAATGAGCAGTTCTTC.

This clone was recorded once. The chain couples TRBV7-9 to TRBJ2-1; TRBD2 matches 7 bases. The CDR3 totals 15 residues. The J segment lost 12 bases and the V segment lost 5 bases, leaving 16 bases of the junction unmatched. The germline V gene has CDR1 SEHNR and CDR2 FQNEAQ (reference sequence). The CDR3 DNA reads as TGTGCCAGCAGCCTATTGGGGGGTAGCGGGTCTCGGCAGTTCTTC. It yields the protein CASSLLGGSGSRQFF.

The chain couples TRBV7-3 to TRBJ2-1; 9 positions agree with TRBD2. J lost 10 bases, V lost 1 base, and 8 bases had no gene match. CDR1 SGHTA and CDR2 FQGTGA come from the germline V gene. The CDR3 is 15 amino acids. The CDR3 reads CASSLRASGVKEQFF. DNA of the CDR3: TGTGCCAGCAGCTTAAGGGCTAGCGGGGTAAAAGAGCAGTTCTTC. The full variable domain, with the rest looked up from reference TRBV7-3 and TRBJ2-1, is GAGVSQTPSNKVTEKGKYVELRCDPISGHTALYWYRQSLGQGPEFLIYFQGTGAADDSGLPNDRFFAVRPEGSVSTLKIQRTERGDSAVYLCASSLRASGVKEQFFGPGTRLTVL.

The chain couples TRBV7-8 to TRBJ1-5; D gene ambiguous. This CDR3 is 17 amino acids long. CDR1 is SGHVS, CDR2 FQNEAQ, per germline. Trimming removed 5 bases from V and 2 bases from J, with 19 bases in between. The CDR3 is CASSRVRVFGGNQPQHF. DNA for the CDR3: TGTGCCAGCAGCCGTGTCCGGGTTTTCGGGGGCAATCAGCCCCAGCATTTT.

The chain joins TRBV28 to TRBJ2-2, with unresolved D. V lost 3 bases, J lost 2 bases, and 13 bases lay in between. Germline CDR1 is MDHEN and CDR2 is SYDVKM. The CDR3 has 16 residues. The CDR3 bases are TGTGCCAGCAGTTTCCTGCCGCCTGCTAACACCGGGGAGCTGTTTTTT. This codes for CASSFLPPANTGELFF.

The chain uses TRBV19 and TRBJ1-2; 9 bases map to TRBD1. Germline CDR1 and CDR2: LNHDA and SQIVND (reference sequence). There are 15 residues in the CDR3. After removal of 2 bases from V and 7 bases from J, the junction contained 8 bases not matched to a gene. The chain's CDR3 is CASSIWTGDGSGYTF. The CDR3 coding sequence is TGTGCCAGTAGTATATGGACAGGGGATGGCTCTGGCTACACCTTC.

CDR3 coding DNA: TGTGCCAGTAGACTAGACAGGGATCAGCCCCAGCATTTT. Residues: CASRLDRDQPQHF. The rearrangement joins TRBV19 to TRBJ1-5; TRBD1 matches 7 bases. The V gene's germline CDR1 is LNHDA and CDR2 SQIVND (reference sequence). The CDR3 has 13 residues. V gave up 6 bases and J gave up 5 bases; unmatched junction bases: 4.

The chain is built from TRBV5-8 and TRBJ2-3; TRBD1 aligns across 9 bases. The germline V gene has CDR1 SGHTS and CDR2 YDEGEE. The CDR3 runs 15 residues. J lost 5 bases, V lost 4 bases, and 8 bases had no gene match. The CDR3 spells CASSPGQGQGDTQYF. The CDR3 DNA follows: TGTGCCAGCAGCCCCGGACAGGGGCAGGGAGATACGCAGTATTTT.

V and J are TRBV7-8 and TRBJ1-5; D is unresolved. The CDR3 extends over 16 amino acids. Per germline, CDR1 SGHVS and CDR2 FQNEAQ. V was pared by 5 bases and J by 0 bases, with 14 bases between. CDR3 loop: CASSGGGLGSNQPQHF. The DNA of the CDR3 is TGTGCCAGCAGCGGCGGTGGCCTGGGTAGCAATCAGCCCCAGCATTTT.

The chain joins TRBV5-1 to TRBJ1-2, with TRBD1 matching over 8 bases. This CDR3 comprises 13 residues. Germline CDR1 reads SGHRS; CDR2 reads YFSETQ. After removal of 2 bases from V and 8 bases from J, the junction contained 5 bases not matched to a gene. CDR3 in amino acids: CASSLQGEVGYTF. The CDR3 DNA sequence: TGCGCCAGCAGCTTACAGGGGGAGGTAGGCTACACCTTC.

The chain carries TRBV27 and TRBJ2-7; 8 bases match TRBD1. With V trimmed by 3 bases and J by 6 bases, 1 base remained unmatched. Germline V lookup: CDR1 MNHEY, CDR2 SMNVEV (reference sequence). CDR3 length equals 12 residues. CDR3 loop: CASSLTGVEQYF. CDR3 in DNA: TGTGCCAGCAGTTTGACAGGGGTCGAGCAGTACTTC.

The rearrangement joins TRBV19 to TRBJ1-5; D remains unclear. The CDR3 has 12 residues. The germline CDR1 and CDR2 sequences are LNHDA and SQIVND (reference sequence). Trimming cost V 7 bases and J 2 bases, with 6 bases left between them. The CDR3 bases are TGTGCCAGTATGGCGGGCAATCAGCCCCAGCATTTT. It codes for CASMAGNQPQHF. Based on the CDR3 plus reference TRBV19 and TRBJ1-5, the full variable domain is DGGITQSPKYLFRKEGQNVTLSCEQNLNHDAMYWYRQDPGQGLRLIYYSQIVNDFQKGDIAEGYSVSREKKESFPLTVTSAQKNPTAFYLCASMAGNQPQHFGDGTRLSIL.

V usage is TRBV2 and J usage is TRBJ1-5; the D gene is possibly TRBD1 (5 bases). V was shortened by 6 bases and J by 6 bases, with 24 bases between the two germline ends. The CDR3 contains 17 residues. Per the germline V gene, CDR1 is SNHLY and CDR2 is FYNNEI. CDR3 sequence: CASSKTGLGQRGQPQHF. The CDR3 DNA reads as TGTGCCAGCAGCAAGACGGGGCTAGGGCAGAGGGGTCAGCCCCAGCATTTT.

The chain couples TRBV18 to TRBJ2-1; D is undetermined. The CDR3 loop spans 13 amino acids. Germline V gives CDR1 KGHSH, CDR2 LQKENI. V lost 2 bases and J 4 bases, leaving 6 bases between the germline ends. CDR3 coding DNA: TGTGCCAGCTCACCAGGATCGTACAATGAGCAGTTCTTC. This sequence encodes CASSPGSYNEQFF. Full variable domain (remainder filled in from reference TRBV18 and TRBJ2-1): NAGVMQNPRHLVRRRGQEARLRCSPMKGHSHVYWYRQLPEEGLKFMVYLQKENIIDESGMPKERFSAEFPKEGPSILRIQQVVRGDSAAYFCASSPGSYNEQFFGPGTRLTVL.

For the CDR3, the DNA is TGTGCCAGCAGTGAATACAACACCGGGGAGCTGTTTTTT. Protein: CASSEYNTGELFF. The chain combines TRBV6-1 with TRBJ2-2; the D is unclear. With 2 bases removed from V and 2 bases from J, the gap between germline ends came to 3 bases. This CDR3 has 13 residues. Germline CDR1 is MNHNS and CDR2 is SASEGT.

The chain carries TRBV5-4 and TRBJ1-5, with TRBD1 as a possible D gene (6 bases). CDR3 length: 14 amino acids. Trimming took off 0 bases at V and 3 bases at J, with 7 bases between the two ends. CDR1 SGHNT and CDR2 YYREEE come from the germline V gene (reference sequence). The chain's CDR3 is CASSLDRDNQPQHF. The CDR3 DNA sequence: TGTGCCAGCAGCTTGGACAGGGACAATCAGCCCCAGCATTTT.